Following are 30 T cell receptor beta chains from one sample sequenced in a study of OX40 agonist ivuxolimab in advanced cancers. Measured with immunoSEQ multiplex PCR; TCRdb has only the in-frame clones, and not every one. The top ten clones hold 0.15% to 0.2% of a sample with around 84,000 clones, around 90% of them seen once. The specimen was CD4+ or CD8+ T cells sorted from blood, collected in a trial of the OX40 agonist ivuxolimab. These TCRs come from an adult with an advanced solid tumor such as melanoma, head and neck, liver or kidney cancer.

The chain is built from TRBV19 and TRBJ2-1, with D perhaps assigned TRBD1 or TRBD2 (6 bases each). This CDR3 is built from 14 residues. Germline V gives CDR1 LNHDA, CDR2 SQIVND (reference sequence). Trimming shortened V by 8 bases and J by 0 bases, and 11 bases separated the two germline ends. The chain's CDR3 is CASGGGISYNEQFF. The CDR3 DNA reads TGTGCCAGTGGAGGGGGGATCTCCTACAATGAGCAGTTCTTC.

The J gene is TRBJ1-2, the V gene TRBV7-8, with D perhaps TRBD1 (5 bases). The ends were cut back, 5 bases at V and 4 bases at J, with 14 bases in the middle. The germline V gene encodes CDR1 SGHVS and CDR2 FQNEAQ. CDR3 length: 14 amino acids. Here the CDR3 DNA reads TGTGCCAGCAGCGTAGGAGACAGCTCCTATGGCTACACCTTC. Its translation is CASSVGDSSYGYTF.

The chain joins TRBV30 to TRBJ2-5, with 14 bases that match TRBD2. The CDR3 runs to 17 residues. Trimming cost V 1 base and J 5 bases; bases outside gene matches: 9. Germline-derived CDR1 and CDR2 are GTSNPN and SVGIG (reference sequence). The CDR3 bases are TGTGCCTGGAGTGGGCGGACTAGCGGGAGGTCGCGGGAGACCCAGTACTTC. Translation: CAWSGRTSGRSRETQYF.

Written as DNA, the CDR3 is TGCGCCAGCAGCTTGCAAGGACAGGGCTCCTATAATTCACCCCTCCACTTT. Its protein product is CASSLQGQGSYNSPLHF. This chain uses TRBV5-1 with TRBJ1-6; 8 bases fit TRBD1. CDR1 SGHRS and CDR2 YFSETQ come from the germline V gene. The junction had 3 bases not matched to a gene; V was cut back by 1 base and J by 0 bases. This CDR3 contains 17 residues. Full variable domain (rest looked up from reference TRBV5-1 and TRBJ1-6): KAGVTQTPRYLIKTRGQQVTLSCSPISGHRSVSWYQQTPGQGLQFLFEYFSETQRNKGNFPGRFSGRQFSNSRSEMNVSTLELGDSALYLCASSLQGQGSYNSPLHFGNGTRLTVT.

The rearrangement joins TRBV19 to TRBJ1-1; 7 positions agree with TRBD1. CDR1 is LNHDA, CDR2 SQIVND, per germline (reference sequence). Germline trimming cut 3 bases from V and 4 bases from J; bases unmatched to any gene: 2. This CDR3 has 13 amino acids. CDR3 DNA: TGTGCCAGTAGTATTAACAGGGGCACTGAAGCTTTCTTT. Translation gives CASSINRGTEAFF.

The rearrangement uses TRBV7-6 and TRBJ1-3; TRBD1 agrees at 8 bases. J gave up 2 bases and V 1 base, and 4 bases lay outside the gene matches. Germline V gene lookup returns CDR1 SGHVS and CDR2 FNYEAQ. This CDR3 is 16 amino acids long. The CDR3 loop is CASSLVPGQAGNTIYF. For the CDR3, the DNA is TGTGCCAGCAGCTTAGTCCCGGGACAGGCTGGAAACACCATATATTTT.

The CDR3 nucleotides are TGTGCCAGTAGTATATTCCCAGGGGACACTGAAGCTTTCTTT. Amino acid sequence: CASSIFPGDTEAFF. The chain links TRBV19 to TRBJ1-1; D is perhaps TRBD1 (6 bases). Trimming took 2 bases from V and 3 from J, leaving 10 bases between them. Germline CDR1 and CDR2: LNHDA and SQIVND (reference sequence). The CDR3 is made up of 14 amino acids.

The chain employs TRBV19 and TRBJ1-5; D is perhaps TRBD1 (5 bases). The germline gives CDR1 LNHDA, CDR2 SQIVND (reference sequence). The length of the CDR3 is 15 residues. Between the trimmed V and J ends, which lost 8 bases and 7 bases, there was a span of 21 bases. The DNA for the CDR3 is TGTGCCAGTGGTTCGGGCAGGGAGTTTTCCCAGCCCCAGCATTTT. Its protein product is CASGSGREFSQPQHF. The whole variable domain, filled in from reference TRBV19 and TRBJ1-5, reads DGGITQSPKYLFRKEGQNVTLSCEQNLNHDAMYWYRQDPGQGLRLIYYSQIVNDFQKGDIAEGYSVSREKKESFPLTVTSAQKNPTAFYLCASGSGREFSQPQHFGDGTRLSIL.

The gene calls are TRBV6-1 and TRBJ1-3; 7 nucleotides agree with TRBD1. This CDR3 comprises 14 residues. Germline V gene data show CDR1 as MNHNS and CDR2 as SASEGT. V was clipped by 7 bases and J by 4 bases; unmatched bases: 7. CDR3 sequence reads: CASNPGTVGNTIYF. CDR3 bases: TGTGCCAGCAATCCCGGGACAGTCGGAAACACCATATATTTT.

V usage is TRBV19 and J usage is TRBJ1-1, with no clear D. Germline-derived CDR1 and CDR2 are LNHDA and SQIVND (reference sequence). There are 13 residues in the CDR3. V was shortened by 6 bases and J by 2 bases, with 10 bases between the two germline ends. This chain's CDR3 is CASRQSGNTEAFF. In nucleotides, the CDR3 is TGTGCCAGTAGGCAAAGCGGAAACACTGAAGCTTTCTTT.

The rearrangement links TRBV18 to TRBJ2-1, with TRBD2 identical over 9 bases. The CDR3 totals 17 residues. Per germline, CDR1 KGHSH and CDR2 LQKENI. Trimming cost V 3 bases and J 1 base; bases outside gene matches: 7. CDR3 region: CASSPVAGVVSYNEQFF. CDR3 DNA sequence: TGTGCCAGCTCACCCGTAGCGGGAGTAGTATCCTACAATGAGCAGTTCTTC.

The chain links TRBV5-1 to TRBJ2-5, with 12 bases that match TRBD1. The CDR3 consists of 16 residues. The junction had 5 bases not matched to a gene; V was cut back by 5 bases and J by 0 bases. From germline, CDR1 is SGHRS and CDR2 YFSETQ. For the CDR3, the DNA is TGCGCCAGCAGGGGACAGGGGGCAGGGTACCAAGAGACCCAGTACTTC. This translates into CASRGQGAGYQETQYF.

The chain combines TRBV5-4 with TRBJ2-3; 8 positions match TRBD2. Trimming at V came to 5 bases and at J to 4 bases, leaving 3 bases not matched to a gene. Germline lookup yields CDR1 SGHNT and CDR2 YYREEE (reference sequence). CDR3 size: 13 residues. Written as DNA, the CDR3 is TGTGCCAGCAGTTTTAGCGGGGCAGATACGCAGTATTTT. This sequence encodes CASSFSGADTQYF. The whole variable domain, filled in from reference TRBV5-4 and TRBJ2-3, reads ETGVTQSPTHLIKTRGQQVTLRCSSQSGHNTVSWYQQALGQGPQFIFQYYREEENGRGNFPPRFSGLQFPNYSSELNVNALELDDSALYLCASSFSGADTQYFGPGTRLTVL.

The chain joins TRBV10-3 to TRBJ1-5; D uncertain. Germline lookup yields CDR1 ENHRY and CDR2 SYGVKD. The CDR3 sequence is 14 residues long. V was trimmed by 4 bases and J by 3 bases, leaving 10 bases between them. Here the CDR3 reads CAISASGDNQPQHF. The DNA for the CDR3 is TGTGCCATCAGTGCCTCAGGAGACAATCAGCCCCAGCATTTT.

This chain connects TRBV15 to TRBJ1-2, with 7 bases that match TRBD1. The V gene end was trimmed by 3 bases and the J gene end by 2 bases; junction bases not matched to a gene: 6. Germline CDR1 is LNHNV and CDR2 is YYDKDF (reference sequence). There are 15 residues in the CDR3. The CDR3 bases are TGTGCCACCAGCAGGGACAGGTTCCCGAACTATGGCTACACCTTC. Translated, it gives CATSRDRFPNYGYTF. Variable domain in full (rest from reference TRBV15 and TRBJ1-2): DAMVIQNPRYQVTQFGKPVTLSCSQTLNHNVMYWYQQKSSQAPKLLFHYYDKDFNNEADTPDNFQSRRPNTSFCFLDIRSPGLGDTAMYLCATSRDRFPNYGYTFGSGTRLTVV.

V usage is TRBV6-5 and J usage is TRBJ2-6, with D unresolved. There are 13 residues in the CDR3. The germline V gene encodes CDR1 MNHEY and CDR2 SVGAGI. V was shortened by 6 bases and J by 0 bases, with 3 bases between the two germline ends. DNA of the CDR3: TGTGCCAGCAGGAGCTCTGGGGCCAACGTCCTGACTTTC. This codes for CASRSSGANVLTF.

This clone showed up just once. V gene TRBV19 combines with J gene TRBJ2-3; 8 nucleotides line up with TRBD1. Trimming took 7 bases from V and 3 from J; bases not matched to a gene: 6. CDR1 LNHDA and CDR2 SQIVND come from the germline V gene (reference sequence). The CDR3 extends over 14 amino acids. The CDR3 protein is CASTTRGQTDTQYF. The CDR3 DNA is TGTGCCAGTACAACCAGGGGGCAGACAGATACGCAGTATTTT.

The chain joins TRBV19 to TRBJ2-7, with 7 bases fitting TRBD2. The CDR3 covers 13 residues. V dropped 7 bases and J dropped 2; count of bases not matched to a gene: 5. In germline, CDR1 is LNHDA, CDR2 SQIVND (reference sequence). Here the CDR3 DNA reads TGTGCCAGTAAGGGAGGGAGTACCTACGAGCAGTACTTC. Protein sequence: CASKGGSTYEQYF.

This rearrangement joins TRBV14 to TRBJ2-1, with 9 bases matching TRBD2. V gave up 9 bases and J gave up 10 bases; unmatched junction bases: 13. CDR3 length: 14 amino acids. The germline CDR1 and CDR2 sequences are SGHDN and FVKESK. The CDR3 region is CASGQRGAQHEQFF. The DNA of the CDR3 is TGTGCCAGTGGACAGCGGGGGGCCCAACACGAGCAGTTCTTC.

The CDR3 reads CASRFHETQYF. In DNA, the CDR3 is TGTGCCAGCAGGTTCCACGAGACCCAGTACTTC. V gene TRBV6-5 combines with J gene TRBJ2-5; D gene ambiguous. The CDR3 covers 11 residues. Germline-derived CDR1 and CDR2 are MNHEY and SVGAGI. V lost 6 bases to trimming and J lost 5 bases, with 7 bases between them.

V is TRBV11-3 and J is TRBJ2-2; the match to TRBD2 covers 7 bases. The germline gives CDR1 SGHNT, CDR2 YENEEA. The CDR3 consists of 16 residues. Trimming at V came to 5 bases and at J to 0 bases, leaving 6 bases not matched to a gene. CDR3: CASSPQRGPNTGELFF. CDR3 sequence (DNA): TGTGCCAGCAGCCCACAGCGGGGTCCGAACACCGGGGAGCTGTTTTTT.

The chain carries TRBV5-1 and TRBJ2-5, with 13 bases that match TRBD2. This CDR3 comprises 15 residues. Germline V gives CDR1 SGHRS, CDR2 YFSETQ. V lost 5 bases, J lost 2 bases, and 3 bases stayed unmatched. Here the CDR3 DNA reads TGCGCCAGCAGTCCGACTAGCGGGGGGCAAGAGACCCAGTACTTC. Encoded protein: CASSPTSGGQETQYF.

This clone is a singleton in its sample. This chain connects TRBV5-4 to TRBJ2-1, with 9 bases identical to TRBD1. The CDR3 is 15 amino acids. Per germline, CDR1 SGHNT and CDR2 YYREEE (reference sequence). V dropped 6 bases and J dropped 7; count of bases not matched to a gene: 11. CDR3: CASKLAGTGLNEQFF. CDR3 in DNA: TGTGCCAGCAAGCTAGCCGGGACAGGGCTGAATGAGCAGTTCTTC. The whole variable domain, filled in from reference TRBV5-4 and TRBJ2-1, reads ETGVTQSPTHLIKTRGQQVTLRCSSQSGHNTVSWYQQALGQGPQFIFQYYREEENGRGNFPPRFSGLQFPNYSSELNVNALELDDSALYLCASKLAGTGLNEQFFGPGTRLTVL.

The V call is TRBV5-4, the J call TRBJ2-1; a weak D match, TRBD2 (6 bases). The V end was cut by 0 bases, the J end by 7 bases, with 14 bases between. Germline-derived CDR1 and CDR2 are SGHNT and YYREEE (reference sequence). The CDR3 spans 15 residues. The CDR3 nucleotides are TGTGCCAGCAGCTTGGTCAATCGGCGGGGTAATGAGCAGTTCTTC. Amino acids: CASSLVNRRGNEQFF.

V usage is TRBV9 and J usage is TRBJ1-5; 8 nucleotides agree with TRBD1. The CDR3 runs to 15 residues. The germline V gene encodes CDR1 SGDLS and CDR2 YYNGEE. With V trimmed by 3 bases and J by 2 bases, 4 bases remained unmatched. The CDR3 bases are TGTGCCAGCAGCGCATCGACAGGGGGCAATCAGCCCCAGCATTTT. This sequence encodes CASSASTGGNQPQHF.

This chain links TRBV6-1 with TRBJ2-5, with TRBD2 matching over 7 bases. The CDR3 contains 15 residues. Looked up from germline, CDR1 is MNHNS and CDR2 is SASEGT. V shed 3 bases, J shed 2 bases, and the junction held 6 bases outside the gene matches. The CDR3 here is CASSDGVGGQETQYF. The CDR3 coding sequence is TGTGCCAGCAGTGACGGGGTGGGGGGGCAAGAGACCCAGTACTTC.

A few counts support this clone. The V call is TRBV27, the J call TRBJ1-5; D might be TRBD1 (5 bases). V was clipped by 11 bases and J by 7 bases, with 18 bases between them. The germline V gene encodes CDR1 MNHEY and CDR2 SMNVEV (reference sequence). CDR3 length equals 13 residues. This chain's CDR3 is CASGRDGKQPQHF. The CDR3 DNA is TGTGCCTCGGGCAGGGATGGGAAACAGCCCCAGCATTTT.

J is TRBJ1-5 and V is TRBV28, with D perhaps matching TRBD1 (5 bases). From germline, CDR1 is MDHEN and CDR2 SYDVKM. V shed 8 bases and J shed 6 bases, with 11 bases lying between them. The CDR3 is made up of 12 amino acids. The CDR3 reads CASATVGQPQHF. The CDR3 DNA sequence: TGTGCCAGCGCGACAGTGGGTCAGCCCCAGCATTTT.

The chain combines TRBV5-6 with TRBJ2-1; TRBD2 agrees at 10 bases. V dropped 3 bases and J dropped 2; count of bases not matched to a gene: 2. CDR3 length equals 15 residues. Looked up from germline, CDR1 is SGHDT and CDR2 is YYEEEE. In DNA, the CDR3 is TGTGCCAGCAGCTCTAGCGGGAGAACCTACAATGAGCAGTTCTTC. It encodes CASSSSGRTYNEQFF.

The chain has TRBV18 and TRBJ2-4, with D maybe TRBD1 (5 bases). The CDR3 has 13 amino acids. Germline V gene sequence: CDR1 KGHSH, CDR2 LQKENI. The V end lost 6 bases, the J end lost 6 bases, and 12 bases lay between the germline ends. DNA for the CDR3: TGTGCCAGCTCTCCGACAGAGGCAAACATTCAGTACTTC. Protein: CASSPTEANIQYF.